The rows below give T cell receptor beta chains drawn from one sample of a study of blood T cells in healthy people across ages. TCRdb re-called the 5' RACE reads with MiXCR, one entry per CDR3 protein. The sample records around 1,000,000 distinct CDR3 sequences, more than 30% being singletons. Sequenced sample: blood. The receptor source for this set is a man younger than 35 in good health. Both conserved end residues are part of each CDR3. D genes are given only for firm matches. Expanded clones are given a class, and other clones once, few, many or no size at all.

j_call clone_size d_call v_call cdr3_aa cdr3_nt
TRBJ2-5 NA NA TRBV9 CASSVGGVNEQYF TGTGCCAGCAGCGTAGGAGGGGTCAATGAGCAGTACTTC
TRBJ1-5 NA NA TRBV10-3 CAISRTGNQPQHF TGTGCCATCAGCCGGACTGGTAATCAGCCCCAGCATTTT
TRBJ1-2 few NA TRBV20-1 CSARTGAPNPYGYTF TGCAGTGCTAGGACAGGAGCCCCGAATCCCTATGGCTACACCTTC
TRBJ1-2 NA NA TRBV20-1 CSAIGPNYGYTF TGCAGTGCTATCGGTCCTAACTATGGCTACACCTTC
TRBJ1-2 NA TRBD1 TRBV28 CASRRTGPGYTF TGTGCCAGCAGACGGACAGGGCCTGGCTACACCTTC
TRBJ1-1 few NA TRBV20-1 CSARIGTEAFF TGCAGTGCTAGGATAGGGACTGAAGCTTTCTTT
TRBJ1-6 NA TRBD1 TRBV4-1 CASSQRTGEYNSPLHF TGCGCCAGCAGCCAACGGACAGGGGAATATAATTCACCCCTCCACTTT
TRBJ2-5 NA TRBD2 TRBV9 CASNGGGQETQYF TGTGCCAGCAACGGCGGGGGTCAAGAGACCCAGTACTTC
TRBJ1-1 NA NA TRBV20-1 CSAGGTGYKQRGADTEAFF TGCAGTGCTGGCGGGACCGGTTATAAACAAAGGGGGGCTGACACTGAAGCTTTCTTT
TRBJ1-2 NA NA TRBV20-1 CSAPINSFNYGYTF TGCAGTGCTCCGATTAACAGCTTCAACTATGGCTACACCTTC
TRBJ2-3 few TRBD2 TRBV20-1 CSARDGTSSLVDTQYF TGCAGTGCTAGAGATGGGACTAGCAGTCTCGTCGATACGCAGTATTTT
TRBJ2-3 NA NA TRBV3-1 CASSQAPRGSADTQYF TGTGCCAGCAGCCAAGCTCCTCGTGGCAGCGCAGATACGCAGTATTTT
TRBJ1-4 NA TRBD1 TRBV6-5 CASSSRRQGIHEKLFF TGTGCCAGCAGTTCTCGGCGACAGGGGATCCATGAAAAACTGTTTTTT
TRBJ1-5 NA NA TRBV16 CASSQSGRVQPQHF TGTGCCAGCAGCCAATCGGGGAGGGTACAGCCCCAGCATTTT
TRBJ2-5 few NA TRBV20-1 CSARPSRQETQYF TGCAGTGCTAGACCCTCGAGACAAGAGACCCAGTACTTC
TRBJ2-3 many NA TRBV9 CASSVDSVRGTQYF TGTGCCAGCAGCGTAGATTCGGTGCGGGGTACGCAGTATTTT
TRBJ2-7 NA TRBD1 TRBV6-1 CASSERDRDYNEQYF TGTGCCAGCAGTGAACGGGACAGGGACTACAATGAGCAGTACTTC
TRBJ1-6 NA TRBD1 TRBV6-5 CASSFESDRGSYNSPLHF TGTGCCAGCAGTTTCGAATCCGACAGGGGGTCCTATAATTCACCCCTCCACTTT
TRBJ2-3 few NA TRBV4-1 CASSQVLWDTQYF TGCGCCAGCAGCCAAGTTCTTTGGGATACGCAGTATTTT
TRBJ2-5 NA TRBD1 TRBV9 CASSRKGQGKETQYF TGTGCCAGCAGCCGGAAGGGACAGGGAAAAGAGACCCAGTACTTC
TRBJ1-4 NA NA TRBV4-2 CASSQRGIEGDEKLFF TGTGCCAGCAGCCAAAGGGGGATTGAAGGGGACGAAAAACTGTTTTTT
TRBJ2-1 NA NA TRBV20-1 CSARDQTGGYNEQFF TGCAGTGCTAGAGATCAGACAGGCGGTTACAATGAGCAGTTCTTC
TRBJ2-7 NA TRBD1 TRBV6-2/TRBV6-3 CASSYGDRGVDEQYF TGTGCCAGCAGTTACGGAGACAGGGGCGTCGACGAGCAGTACTTC
TRBJ2-5 NA NA TRBV6-8 CASNSGNEQYF TGTGCCAGCAACTCCGGGAATGAGCAGTACTTC
TRBJ1-1 once NA TRBV9 CASSSGVTEAFF TGTGCCAGCAGCTCAGGGGTAACTGAAGCTTTCTTT
TRBJ1-1 NA NA TRBV6-2/TRBV6-3 CASSLDRVPEAFF TGTGCCAGCAGTCTGGATCGGGTCCCTGAAGCTTTCTTT
TRBJ1-1 few TRBD1 TRBV20-1 CSARDNRGTEAFF TGCAGTGCTAGAGACAACAGGGGCACTGAAGCTTTCTTT
TRBJ2-1 NA NA TRBV4-1 CASSQAHRQLHDEQFF TGCGCCAGCAGCCAAGCCCATCGACAGTTGCACGATGAGCAGTTCTTC
TRBJ2-1 NA NA TRBV2 CASSDQARIKNEQFF TGTGCCAGCAGTGACCAAGCGCGGATCAAAAATGAGCAGTTCTTC